The next 4 T cell receptor beta chains were all read from a single sample in a study of T cell clonality in common variable immunodeficiency. Study-wide points: In common variable immunodeficiency, TCR beta chains reportedly carried fewer deletions and N-nucleotide insertions.

Antigens for these TCRs are unknown. Method: immunoSEQ multiplex PCR; TCRdb's copy keeps in-frame clones and lacks some. This sample comprises more than 9,000 clones, none seen once only. Sequencing was performed on peripheral blood mononuclear cells. The receptors originated from a human donor with common variable immunodeficiency.

CDR3 bases read: TGTGCCAGCAGAAGCAGGGGCACCGGGGAG. As protein: CASRSRGTGE. The entire CDR3 protein reads CASRSRGTGELFF. This chain uses TRBV7-8 with TRBJ2-2; tentatively, D is TRBD1 (6 bases). The CDR3 end is not reached by the read, which stops 3 residues before it; the germline J gene fills it in. V lost 6 bases to trimming and J lost 4 bases, with 9 bases between them. The CDR3 sequence is 13 residues long. Germline V gene data show CDR1 as SGHVS and CDR2 as FQNEAQ.

The DNA read from the CDR3 is TGTGCCAGTAAGACGGTCAGCGGGTCCTACGAG. Translation gives CASKTVSGSYE. The entire CDR3 protein reads CASKTVSGSYEQYF. The chain employs TRBV19 and TRBJ2-7; weak D call: TRBD2 (6 bases). The observed sequence ends 3 residues before the CDR3 terminus, with the missing tail filled in from the germline J gene. The CDR3 consists of 14 residues. Trimming cost V 7 bases and J 1 base, with 14 bases left between them. Germline V gene data show CDR1 as LNHDA and CDR2 as SQIVND (reference sequence). Full variable domain (rest looked up from reference TRBV19 and TRBJ2-7): DGGITQSPKYLFRKEGQNVTLSCEQNLNHDAMYWYRQDPGQGLRLIYYSQIVNDFQKGDIAEGYSVSREKKESFPLTVTSAQKNPTAFYLCASKTVSGSYEQYFGPGTRLTVT.

This clone was counted between two and nine times. The read terminates 3 residues ahead of where the CDR3 ends, so the germline J gene completes it. The V call is TRBV2, the J call TRBJ2-5; D unclear. Germline V gene data show CDR1 as SNHLY and CDR2 as FYNNEI. Between the trimmed V and J ends, which lost 6 bases and 1 base, there was a span of 3 bases. The CDR3 contains 11 residues. CDR3 bases read: TGTGCCAGCAGCGGCCAAGAGACC. Its translation is CASSGQET. The entire CDR3 protein is CASSGQETQYF.

Of note for this clone: The read comes to an end 3 residues before the CDR3 does, leaving the germline J gene to fill in the end. V and J are TRBV2 and TRBJ1-3, with D unresolved. The length of the CDR3 is 12 residues. Germline V CDR1 and CDR2: SNHLY, FYNNEI. Trimming removed 4 bases from V and 7 bases from J, with 8 bases in between. CDR3 protein: CASSVEANTIYF. The sequenced CDR3 bases are TGTGCCAGCAGTGTTGAGGCTAACACC.